The T cell receptor (beta chain) described here comes from a study of T-cell reconstitution after alpha-beta-depleted transplantation in children. Researchers prepared the TCRbeta library using unique molecular identifiers, the study reports. TCRdb recomputed calls from the PCR reads with MiXCR, one row per CDR3 protein. The sample carries 600,000 to 700,000 distinct CDR3 sequences, under 15% recorded once. General study points: It was surviving recipient T cells and thymic progenitors that gave some patients high TCRbeta diversity at day 60. A year had passed since transplant, and T-cell counts and diversity by then came mostly from newly produced T cells. Where alpha-beta T cells came from about two months after transplant was reportedly several hundred expanded graft clones.

The CDR3 is 12 amino acids. V lost 3 bases to trimming and J lost 8 bases, with 13 bases between them. Per germline, CDR1 DFQATT and CDR2 SNEGSKA (reference sequence). This clonotype came up many times. Its specificity is not known. The origin of this receptor is a girl aged 2 to 10 with congenital amegakaryocytic thrombocytopenia, due to receive a stem cell transplant. The chain has TRBV20-1 and TRBJ1-2, with D uncertain. The sequencing here drew on PBMCs, taken before TCRalphabeta/CD19-depleted stem cell transplant. The CDR3 loop is CSASPYDSGYTF. CDR3 coding DNA: TGCAGTGCTAGTCCCTACGACTCCGGCTACACCTTC.